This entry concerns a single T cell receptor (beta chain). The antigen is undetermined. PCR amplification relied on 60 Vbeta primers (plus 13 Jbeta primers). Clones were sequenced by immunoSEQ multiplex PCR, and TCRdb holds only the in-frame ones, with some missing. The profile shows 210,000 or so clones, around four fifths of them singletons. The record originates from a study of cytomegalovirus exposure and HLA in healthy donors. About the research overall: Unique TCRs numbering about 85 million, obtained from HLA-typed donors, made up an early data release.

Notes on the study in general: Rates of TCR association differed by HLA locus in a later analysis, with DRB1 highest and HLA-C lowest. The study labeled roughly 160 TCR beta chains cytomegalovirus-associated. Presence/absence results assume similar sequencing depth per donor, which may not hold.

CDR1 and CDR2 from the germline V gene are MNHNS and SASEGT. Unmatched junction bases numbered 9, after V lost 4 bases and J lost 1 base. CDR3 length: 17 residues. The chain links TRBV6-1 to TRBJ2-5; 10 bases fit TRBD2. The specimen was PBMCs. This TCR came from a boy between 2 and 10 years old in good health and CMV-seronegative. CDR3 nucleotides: TGTGCCAGCAGTGCCCCGGGGGCTAGCGGGGGCCAAGAGACCCAGTACTTC. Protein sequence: CASSAPGASGGQETQYF.